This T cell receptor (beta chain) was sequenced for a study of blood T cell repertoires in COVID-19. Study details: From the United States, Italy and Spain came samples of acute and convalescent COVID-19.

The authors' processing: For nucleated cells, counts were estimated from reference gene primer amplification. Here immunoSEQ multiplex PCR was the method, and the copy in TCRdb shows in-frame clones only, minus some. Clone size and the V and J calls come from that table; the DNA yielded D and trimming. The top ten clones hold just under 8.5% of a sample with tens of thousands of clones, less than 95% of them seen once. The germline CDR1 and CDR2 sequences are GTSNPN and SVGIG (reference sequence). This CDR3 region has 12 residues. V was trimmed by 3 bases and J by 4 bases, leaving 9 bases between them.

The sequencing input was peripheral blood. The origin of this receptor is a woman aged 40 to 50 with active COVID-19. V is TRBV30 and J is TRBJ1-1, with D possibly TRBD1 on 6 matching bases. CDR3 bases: TGTGCCTGGAGGCCCAGGGGCACTGAAGCTTTCTTT. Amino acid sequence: CAWRPRGTEAFF.